This passage covers 20 T cell receptor beta chains from one sample sequenced in a study of blood T cell repertoires in COVID-19. Data came from immunoSEQ multiplex PCR; TCRdb stores just in-frame clones and leaves some out. Of 80,000 or so clones listed, 80% to 90% are singletons. The material sequenced was peripheral blood. The receptors come from a human donor in a cohort sampled during active COVID-19.

J is TRBJ2-7 and V is TRBV7-8; the D gene is possibly TRBD2 (6 bases). The V gene's germline CDR1 is SGHVS and CDR2 FQNEAQ. This CDR3 spans 13 amino acids. The V end was cut by 8 bases, the J end by 3 bases, with 14 bases between. This CDR3 reads CASCRDSRYEQYF. The CDR3, as DNA: TGTGCCAGCTGCAGGGACTCCCGCTACGAGCAGTACTTC.

This chain connects TRBV5-6 to TRBJ2-5, with 8 positions matching TRBD1. Germline V CDR1 and CDR2: SGHDT, YYEEEE. The trim removed 1 base at V and 5 bases at J, leaving 7 bases unmatched. This CDR3 contains 15 residues. CDR3 bases: TGTGCCAGCAGCTTGAGTACTACAGGGGGGGAGACCCAGTACTTC. This codes for CASSLSTTGGETQYF.

The chain uses TRBV29-1 and TRBJ2-7; perhaps TRBD1 as D (7 bases). CDR3 length: 14 amino acids. CDR1 and CDR2 from the germline V gene are SQVTM and ANQGSEA. V was cut by 1 base and J by 5 bases, with 15 bases left in between. CDR3 sequence reads: CSVEGGRGANEQYF. The CDR3 bases are TGCAGCGTTGAAGGGGGCAGGGGGGCGAACGAGCAGTACTTC.

The V call is TRBV24-1, the J call TRBJ2-7; 8 bases map to TRBD2. There are 13 residues in the CDR3. J was trimmed by 0 bases and V by 6 bases; bases with no gene match: 0. Germline values: CDR1 KGHDR, CDR2 SFDVKD. The chain's CDR3 is CATSSGSSYEQYF. CDR3 nucleotide sequence: TGTGCCACCAGTAGCGGGAGCTCCTACGAGCAGTACTTC.

The chain employs TRBV5-1 and TRBJ2-7; weak D call: TRBD2 (6 bases). The CDR3 extends over 13 amino acids. The germline gives CDR1 SGHRS, CDR2 YFSETQ. The V and J ends lost 4 bases and 6 bases respectively, with 14 bases between them. The CDR3 loop reads CASSLGGPGEQYF. The CDR3 nucleotides read TGCGCCAGCAGCCTCGGAGGGCCAGGCGAGCAGTACTTC. Drawing the rest from reference TRBV5-1 and TRBJ2-7, the complete variable domain is KAGVTQTPRYLIKTRGQQVTLSCSPISGHRSVSWYQQTPGQGLQFLFEYFSETQRNKGNFPGRFSGRQFSNSRSEMNVSTLELGDSALYLCASSLGGPGEQYFGPGTRLTVT.

This clone was found once. The rearrangement links TRBV20-1 to TRBJ2-1, with 10 bases lining up with TRBD2. CDR1 is DFQATT and CDR2 is SNEGSKA in the germline V gene (reference sequence). The CDR3 sequence is 15 residues long. V dropped 3 bases and J dropped 8; count of bases not matched to a gene: 10. For the CDR3, the DNA is TGCAGTGCTAGTGCGCTAGCGGGAGTCGCCGATGAGCAGTTCTTC. Amino acid sequence: CSASALAGVADEQFF.

The chain carries TRBV6-6 and TRBJ1-1; D is ambiguous. The CDR3 extends over 13 amino acids. V was cut by 2 bases and J by 5 bases, with 9 bases left in between. Germline CDR1 and CDR2: MNHNY and SVGAGI (reference sequence). As DNA, the CDR3 is TGTGCCAGCAGTTACCGGGGTGGGACTGAAGCTTTCTTT. Its protein is CASSYRGGTEAFF.

This clone is a singleton in its sample. The chain links TRBV28 to TRBJ2-7, with 12 positions matching TRBD1. V shed 8 bases and J 7 bases; nucleotides not matched to a gene: 12. Germline V CDR1 and CDR2: MDHEN, SYDVKM. The length of the CDR3 is 15 residues. The CDR3 nucleotides read TGTGCCAGCCTCACGATCTGGGACAGGGGGCATGAGCAGTACTTC. As protein: CASLTIWDRGHEQYF.

This chain joins TRBV5-4 and TRBJ1-2; 9 bases are shared with TRBD1. This CDR3 region has 15 residues. Germline loops: CDR1 SGHNT, CDR2 YYREEE (reference sequence). With V trimmed by 9 bases and J by 6 bases, 15 bases remained unmatched. CDR3 amino acids: CAIRGDRDRDHGYTF. In DNA form, the CDR3 reads TGTGCCATCCGGGGGGATAGGGACAGGGATCATGGCTACACCTTC.

This rearrangement joins TRBV6-6 to TRBJ2-2, with a possible D match to TRBD1 (6 bases). The CDR3 has 16 residues. V lost 6 bases, J lost 5 bases, and 19 bases lay in between. From germline, CDR1 is MNHNY and CDR2 SVGAGI (reference sequence). The CDR3 protein is CASRPRTGYDTGELFF. The CDR3 DNA follows: TGTGCCAGCAGGCCCCGTACAGGGTACGATACCGGGGAGCTGTTTTTT.

The chain couples TRBV5-1 to TRBJ2-3, with 8 bases fitting TRBD2. V dropped 2 bases and J dropped 0; count of bases not matched to a gene: 5. Germline assignment: CDR1 SGHRS and CDR2 YFSETQ. The CDR3 covers 16 residues. The CDR3: CASSLYSGDSTDTQYF. The CDR3 nucleotides are TGCGCCAGCAGCTTATATAGCGGGGATAGCACAGATACGCAGTATTTT. The variable domain in full, with the rest retrieved from reference TRBV5-1 and TRBJ2-3, is KAGVTQTPRYLIKTRGQQVTLSCSPISGHRSVSWYQQTPGQGLQFLFEYFSETQRNKGNFPGRFSGRQFSNSRSEMNVSTLELGDSALYLCASSLYSGDSTDTQYFGPGTRLTVL.

This chain connects TRBV7-2 to TRBJ2-1; D call uncertain. V shed 1 base and J shed 2 bases, with 6 bases lying between them. Germline lookup yields CDR1 SGHTA and CDR2 FQGNSA. The CDR3 contains 14 residues. This chain's CDR3 is CASSLGGPYNEQFF. CDR3 coding DNA: TGTGCCAGCAGCTTAGGCGGCCCCTACAATGAGCAGTTCTTC.

The genes are TRBV10-3 and TRBJ1-1; D is perhaps TRBD1 (6 bases). Trimming cost V 8 bases and J 0 bases, with 10 bases left between them. This CDR3 spans 13 amino acids. Germline V gene sequence: CDR1 ENHRY, CDR2 SYGVKD. The CDR3 loop reads CAIARGLNTEAFF. The CDR3 coding sequence is TGTGCCATCGCCAGGGGTCTGAACACTGAAGCTTTCTTT.

The chain has TRBV3-1 (or the pseudogene TRBV3-2) and TRBJ2-3; maybe TRBD1 (6 bases). Germline V lookup: CDR1 LGHDT, CDR2 YNNKEL (reference sequence). The CDR3 is made up of 14 amino acids. Trimming pared 8 bases from V and 7 bases from J, leaving 19 bases between. For the CDR3, the DNA is TGTGCCAGCGCATCGGGACACGCTTTATATACGCAGTATTTT. It is translated as CASASGHALYTQYF.

The gene calls are TRBV19 and TRBJ2-3; the match to TRBD2 covers 11 bases. J was trimmed by 0 bases and V by 5 bases; bases with no gene match: 4. CDR3 length: 16 residues. CDR1 and CDR2 from the germline V gene are LNHDA and SQIVND (reference sequence). In nucleotides, the CDR3 is TGTGCCAGTAGTTCCGTAGCGGGGGGGAGCACAGATACGCAGTATTTT. This encodes CASSSVAGGSTDTQYF.

This sequence joins TRBV29-1 and TRBJ1-2; 7 positions match TRBD1. Germline lookup yields CDR1 SQVTM and CDR2 ANQGSEA. Trimming took 7 bases from V and 0 from J; bases not matched to a gene: 8. CDR3 length: 14 residues. CDR3 in amino acids: CSADRDSTNYGYTF. The DNA for the CDR3 is TGCAGCGCCGATAGGGACAGTACTAACTATGGCTACACCTTC. The variable domain in full, with the rest retrieved from reference TRBV29-1 and TRBJ1-2, is SAVISQKPSRDICQRGTSLTIQCQVDSQVTMMFWYRQQPGQSLTLIATANQGSEATYESGFVIDKFPISRPNLTFSTLTVSNMSPEDSSIYLCSADRDSTNYGYTFGSGTRLTVV.

This sequence joins TRBV3-1 (or the pseudogene TRBV3-2) and TRBJ2-5, with a weak D call TRBD2 (6 bases). The V gene lost 4 bases and the J gene lost 0 bases, with 21 bases spanning the gap. Germline lookup yields CDR1 LGHDT and CDR2 YNNKEL (reference sequence). The CDR3 is 18 residues long. The CDR3 loop reads CASSLRGLFAGYQETQYF. Written as DNA, the CDR3 is TGTGCCAGCAGCCTGCGGGGACTGTTTGCAGGGTACCAAGAGACCCAGTACTTC.

This chain uses TRBV5-6 with TRBJ1-1; 7 bases agree with TRBD1. J gave up 1 base and V 0 bases, and 6 bases lay outside the gene matches. The CDR3 is made up of 16 amino acids. CDR1 and CDR2 from the germline V gene are SGHDT and YYEEEE. CDR3 in amino acids: CASSLAARGQNTEAFF. The CDR3 bases are TGTGCCAGCAGCTTGGCCGCAAGGGGGCAGAACACTGAAGCTTTCTTT.

The rearrangement joins TRBV28 to TRBJ2-4; no clear D gene. From germline, CDR1 is MDHEN and CDR2 SYDVKM. The V end lost 6 bases, the J end lost 0 bases, and 12 bases lay between the germline ends. The CDR3 covers 15 residues. This CDR3 is CASSVEAIAKNIQYF. CDR3 nucleotide sequence: TGTGCCAGCAGCGTAGAAGCCATAGCCAAAAACATTCAGTACTTC. Variable domain in full (rest from reference TRBV28 and TRBJ2-4): DVKVTQSSRYLVKRTGEKVFLECVQDMDHENMFWYRQDPGLGLRLIYFSYDVKMKEKGDIPEGYSVSREKKERFSLILESASTNQTSMYLCASSVEAIAKNIQYFGAGTRLSVL.

The chain employs TRBV6-6 and TRBJ1-6, with 8 bases lining up with TRBD1. The germline CDR1 and CDR2 sequences are MNHNY and SVGAGI (reference sequence). The CDR3 has 14 residues. V trimming: 6 bases; J trimming: 5 bases; junction bases outside the gene matches: 3. The chain's CDR3 is CASSSGGDNSPLHF. CDR3 nucleotides: TGTGCCAGCAGCTCAGGGGGCGATAATTCACCCCTCCACTTT.